This T cell receptor (beta chain) was retrieved from a study of T cells after yellow fever vaccination. Study-level results: Clonotype sharing between CD4 and CD8 compartments was small.

V was pared by 4 bases and J by 8 bases, with 11 bases between. The CDR3 extends over 13 amino acids. The germline V gene has CDR1 MGHRA and CDR2 YSYEKL. This clonotype has a count of ten or more. TCRdb re-analysed the 5' RACE reads in MiXCR, keeping a single row per CDR3 protein. The sample carries about 85,000 distinct CDR3 sequences, roughly 15% recorded once. The V call is TRBV4-1, the J call TRBJ1-4; possible D gene TRBD1, 5 bases. The starting material was CD8+ T cells not binding an NS4B(214-222) dextramer, sorted from PBMCs, obtained roughly 23 days after the first yellow fever vaccination. The sequence was obtained from a young man who received the YFV17D yellow fever vaccine. This CDR3 is CASSLGGAEKLFF. The CDR3 nucleotides are TGCGCCAGCAGCCTGGGGGGAGCGGAAAAACTGTTTTTT.